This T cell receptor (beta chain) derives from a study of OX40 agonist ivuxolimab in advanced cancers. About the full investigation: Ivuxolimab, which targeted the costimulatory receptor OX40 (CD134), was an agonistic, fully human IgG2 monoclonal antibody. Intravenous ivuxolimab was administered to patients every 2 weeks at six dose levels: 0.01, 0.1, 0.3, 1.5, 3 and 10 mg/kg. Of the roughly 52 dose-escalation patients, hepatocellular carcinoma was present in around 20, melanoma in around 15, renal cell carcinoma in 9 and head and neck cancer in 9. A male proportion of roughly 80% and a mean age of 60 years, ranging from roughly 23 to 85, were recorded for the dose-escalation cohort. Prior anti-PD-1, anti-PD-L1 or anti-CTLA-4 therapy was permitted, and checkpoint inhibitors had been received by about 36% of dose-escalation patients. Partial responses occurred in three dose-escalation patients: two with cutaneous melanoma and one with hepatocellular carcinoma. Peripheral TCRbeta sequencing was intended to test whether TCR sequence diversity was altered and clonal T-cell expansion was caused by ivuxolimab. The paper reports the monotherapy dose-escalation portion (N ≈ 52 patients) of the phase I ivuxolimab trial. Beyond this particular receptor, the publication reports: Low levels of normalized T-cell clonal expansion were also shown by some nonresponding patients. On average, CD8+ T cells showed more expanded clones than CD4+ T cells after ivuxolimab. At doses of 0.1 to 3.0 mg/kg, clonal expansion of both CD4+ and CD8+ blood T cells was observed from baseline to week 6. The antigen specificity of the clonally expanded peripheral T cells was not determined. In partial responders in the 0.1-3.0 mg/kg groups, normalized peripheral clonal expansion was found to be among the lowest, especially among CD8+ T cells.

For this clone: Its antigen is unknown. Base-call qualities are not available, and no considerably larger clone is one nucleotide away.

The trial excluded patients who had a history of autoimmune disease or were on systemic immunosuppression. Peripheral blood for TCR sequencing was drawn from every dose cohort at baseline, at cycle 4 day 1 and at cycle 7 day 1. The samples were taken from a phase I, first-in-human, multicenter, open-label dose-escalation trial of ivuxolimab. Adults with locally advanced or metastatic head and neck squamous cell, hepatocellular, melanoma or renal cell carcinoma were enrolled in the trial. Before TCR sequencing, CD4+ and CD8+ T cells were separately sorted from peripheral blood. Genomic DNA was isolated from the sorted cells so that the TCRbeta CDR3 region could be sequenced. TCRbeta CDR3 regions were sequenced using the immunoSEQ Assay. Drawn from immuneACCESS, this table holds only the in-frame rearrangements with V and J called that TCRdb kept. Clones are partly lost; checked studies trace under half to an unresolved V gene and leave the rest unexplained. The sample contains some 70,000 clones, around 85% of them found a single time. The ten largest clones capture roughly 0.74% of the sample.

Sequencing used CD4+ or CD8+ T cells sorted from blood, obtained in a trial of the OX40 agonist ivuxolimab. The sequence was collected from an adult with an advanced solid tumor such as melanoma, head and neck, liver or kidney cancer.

Here is the DNA: TGTGCCAGTAGTACCCCTCCAGGGGGATATGGCTACACCTTC. It encodes CASSTPPGGYGYTF. The V gene is TRBV19 and the J gene is TRBJ1-2, with 7 central nucleotides matching TRBD1. The germline V and J ends show losses of 4 bases and 5 bases respectively, and no gene match explains 7 bases of the junction. The CDR3 runs 14 residues from the cysteine to the phenylalanine. Solely the CDR3 DNA is kept, with 42 bases framed from the first base. The germline V gene (reference sequence) sets CDR1 to LNHDA and CDR2 to SQIVND.